The 2 T cell receptor beta chains in this list originate from one sample, sequenced in a study of T cell repertoires in cytomegalovirus infection. Their cognate antigens are unknown. TCRdb ran MiXCR on the reads and lists one entry per CDR3 protein. The profile covers about 130,000 distinct CDR3 sequences, with more than 20% appearing a single time and about 37% taken by the ten largest. Sequenced material: PBMCs, sequenced either directly or after in vitro stimulation (not recorded which). The origin of the receptors is a human donor in good health (CMV status not recorded). Some clones in this sample may be carry-over from other donors' samples.

This clonotype was observed a few times. The chain links TRBV7-3 to TRBJ2-1; 14 positions agree with TRBD2. The germline CDR1 and CDR2 sequences are SGHTA and FQGTGA. The CDR3 loop spans 15 amino acids. Unmatched junction bases numbered 4, after V lost 5 bases and J lost 7 bases. CDR3 DNA sequence: TGTGCCAGCAGCGGGACTAGCGGGAGTTTAAATGAGCAGTTCTTC. Translated: CASSGTSGSLNEQFF.

The sample holds many counts of this clonotype. The J gene is TRBJ2-1, the V gene TRBV25-1, with 11 bases identical to TRBD2. The junction had 15 bases not matched to a gene; V was cut back by 7 bases and J by 7 bases. The CDR3 runs 17 residues. The germline gives CDR1 MGHDK, CDR2 SYGVNS. CDR3 residues: CASTLTSGRPGGNEQFF. The DNA for the CDR3 is TGTGCCAGCACTTTAACTAGCGGGAGACCGGGGGGAAATGAGCAGTTCTTC.